The 31 T cell receptor beta chains below were found in one sample sequenced in a study of T cells in localized non-small cell lung cancer (dated by TCRdb to about 2020). Library construction relied on the immunoSEQ multiplex PCR assay. The table comes from immuneACCESS by way of TCRdb, which keeps in-frame sequences with V and J called. Part of the clones is missing from these tables; in studies checked, under half for an unresolved V gene and the rest for unknown reasons. The sample includes 12,000 or so clones, with around 88% observed a single time. Of the sample, 15% to 20% is held by the ten largest clones. Here the sequenced sample was peripheral blood, taken before any cancer treatment. These receptors came from a male donor older than 55 with stage I lung adenocarcinoma.

The chain links TRBV7-7 to TRBJ2-5; the match to TRBD2 covers 9 bases. Per germline, CDR1 SSHAT and CDR2 FNYEAQ (reference sequence). The CDR3 is 13 residues long. As DNA, the CDR3 is TGTGCTAGCGGGAGCGGACCAAGAGAGACCCAGTACTTC. This codes for CASGSGPRETQYF.

This sequence joins TRBV5-8 and TRBJ1-5; 7 bases fit TRBD1. Germline assignment: CDR1 SGHTS and CDR2 YDEGEE. Germline trimming cut 4 bases from V and 1 base from J; bases unmatched to any gene: 8. CDR3 length: 16 amino acids. The CDR3 DNA follows: TGTGCCAGCAGCAAAGAGACAGGGATAAGCAATCAGCCCCAGCATTTT. This encodes CASSKETGISNQPQHF.

CDR3: CASSPHPVVGLSEKLFF. The CDR3 DNA is TGTGCCAGCAGCCCGCACCCGGTTGTGGGGTTGAGTGAAAAACTGTTTTTT. V usage is TRBV13 and J usage is TRBJ1-4; D remains unclear. CDR1 and CDR2 from the germline V gene are PRHDT and FYEKMQ (reference sequence). The germline V and J ends were trimmed by 5 bases and 7 bases, with 23 bases remaining between them. The CDR3 sequence is 17 residues long.

This clone has a single count. The chain employs TRBV5-1 and TRBJ2-7, with 12 nucleotides matching TRBD2. With 0 bases clipped from V and 4 bases from J, the junction kept 14 bases outside the gene matches. The germline V gene has CDR1 SGHRS and CDR2 YFSETQ. The CDR3 consists of 19 residues. The CDR3 region is CASSLEWLAGGSFWYEQYF. The CDR3 nucleotides are TGCGCCAGCAGCTTGGAGTGGCTAGCGGGAGGGTCATTTTGGTACGAGCAGTACTTC.

This clone was seen just once. The chain combines TRBV19 with TRBJ1-5, with no clear D. The CDR3 length is 15 residues. CDR1 and CDR2 from the germline V gene are LNHDA and SQIVND (reference sequence). Trimming took 9 bases from V and 4 from J, leaving 19 bases between them. The DNA for the CDR3 is TGTGCCAGCCGGCTAAACGCGGGAAGGAATCAGCCCCAGCATTTT. The encoded protein is CASRLNAGRNQPQHF.

V gene TRBV7-2 combines with J gene TRBJ2-1; D perhaps matches TRBD2 (7 bases). There are 15 residues in the CDR3. Germline CDR1 is SGHTA and CDR2 is FQGNSA. Trimming took off 1 base at V and 10 bases at J, with 17 bases between the two ends. CDR3 bases: TGTGCCAGCAGCTTAGACAGGGCGGGAGTAGGCGAGCAGTTCTTC. Amino acids: CASSLDRAGVGEQFF.

This chain connects TRBV6-5 to TRBJ2-7; D possibly corresponds to TRBD1 (5 bases). The CDR3 length is 13 residues. V lost 5 bases and J 6 bases, leaving 14 bases between the germline ends. The germline CDR1 and CDR2 sequences are MNHEY and SVGAGI. DNA for the CDR3: TGTGCCAGCAGTCCATTTAGGGGTGGCGAGCAGTACTTC. It yields the protein CASSPFRGGEQYF.

CDR3 loop: CASSLSGLRRFNEKLFF. DNA for the CDR3: TGTGCCAGCAGTTTATCCGGTTTAAGGAGGTTTAATGAAAAACTGTTTTTT. The chain employs TRBV28 and TRBJ1-4, with D unclear. V was pared by 1 base and J by 4 bases, with 16 bases between. The CDR3 is 17 amino acids. Germline CDR1 is MDHEN and CDR2 is SYDVKM.

The rearrangement joins TRBV6-1 to TRBJ1-4; D is possibly TRBD1 (5 bases). CDR3 size: 17 residues. Germline CDR1 and CDR2: MNHNS and SASEGT. Trimming took 3 bases from V and 5 from J, leaving 19 bases between them. This chain's CDR3 is CASSDHTTGRRNEKLFF. For the CDR3, the DNA is TGTGCCAGCAGTGACCATACCACGGGACGAAGGAATGAAAAACTGTTTTTT.

This chain uses TRBV6-5 with TRBJ2-1, with 7 bases fitting TRBD2. The germline gives CDR1 MNHEY, CDR2 SVGAGI. The length of the CDR3 is 16 residues. The junction had 8 bases not matched to a gene; V was cut back by 2 bases and J by 4 bases. This CDR3 is CASSYEGGRRYNEQFF. Written as DNA, the CDR3 is TGTGCCAGCAGTTACGAAGGCGGGAGACGGTACAATGAGCAGTTCTTC.

The chain employs TRBV28 and TRBJ2-1; D unresolved. The germline V gene has CDR1 MDHEN and CDR2 SYDVKM. V lost 6 bases and J lost 0, with 6 bases in between. The CDR3 spans 13 residues. The CDR3 sequence: CASSLDSYNEQFF. CDR3 coding DNA: TGTGCCAGCAGCTTAGACTCCTACAATGAGCAGTTCTTC.

This clone rates as medium-sized. This chain links TRBV6-1 with TRBJ1-2; D might be TRBD1 (5 bases). V lost 6 bases, J lost 6 bases, and 17 bases lay in between. Per germline, CDR1 MNHNS and CDR2 SASEGT. CDR3 length equals 14 residues. CDR3 DNA: TGTGCCAGCAGAAACCCCGGGACGGCCAATGGCTACACCTTC. Its protein product is CASRNPGTANGYTF.

The chain joins TRBV7-6 to TRBJ2-5, with D possibly being TRBD1 (7 bases). Germline lookup yields CDR1 SGHVS and CDR2 FNYEAQ. Trimming took 8 bases from V and 4 from J, leaving 17 bases between them. The CDR3 runs 14 residues. The DNA of the CDR3 is TGTGCCAGCGCGGGACAGTATTGGGGAGAGACCCAGTACTTC. This sequence encodes CASAGQYWGETQYF. Supplemented by reference TRBV7-6 and TRBJ2-5, the full variable domain reads GAGVSQSPRYKVTKRGQDVALRCDPISGHVSLYWYRQALGQGPEFLTYFNYEAQQDKSGLPNDRFSAERPEGSISTLTIQRTEQRDSAMYRCASAGQYWGETQYFGPGTRLLVL.

The rearrangement joins TRBV7-8 to TRBJ1-5, with TRBD1 as a possible D gene (5 bases). From germline, CDR1 is SGHVS and CDR2 FQNEAQ. Between the trimmed V and J ends, which lost 2 bases and 4 bases, there was a span of 12 bases. This CDR3 spans 15 amino acids. This CDR3 is CASSLRDGWNQPQHF. CDR3 nucleotide sequence: TGTGCCAGCAGCTTAAGGGACGGATGGAATCAGCCCCAGCATTTT.

This clone was seen once. The J gene is TRBJ2-3, the V gene TRBV6-6; D possibly matches TRBD1 or TRBD2 (6 bases each). Trimming removed 0 bases at V and 2 bases at J, with 12 bases between. From germline, CDR1 is MNHNY and CDR2 SVGAGI (reference sequence). There are 16 residues in the CDR3. In DNA, the CDR3 is TGTGCCAGCAGTTACTCGAGGGGGGTAATCACAGATACGCAGTATTTT. Encoded protein: CASSYSRGVITDTQYF.

This chain connects TRBV5-1 to TRBJ2-7; a weak D match, TRBD2 (6 bases). The germline V gene has CDR1 SGHRS and CDR2 YFSETQ. This CDR3 contains 15 residues. Trimming removed 4 bases at V and 0 bases at J, with 14 bases between. DNA for the CDR3: TGCGCCAGCAGCGACGGGGACGGGAGCTCCTACGAGCAGTACTTC. This gives the protein CASSDGDGSSYEQYF. The full variable domain, with the rest looked up from reference TRBV5-1 and TRBJ2-7, is KAGVTQTPRYLIKTRGQQVTLSCSPISGHRSVSWYQQTPGQGLQFLFEYFSETQRNKGNFPGRFSGRQFSNSRSEMNVSTLELGDSALYLCASSDGDGSSYEQYFGPGTRLTVT.

V and J are TRBV19 and TRBJ2-1; 12 bases are a match to TRBD2. V was pared by 5 bases and J by 4 bases, with 12 bases of the junction left unmatched. Germline loops: CDR1 LNHDA, CDR2 SQIVND (reference sequence). The length of the CDR3 is 18 residues. The CDR3 nucleotides read TGTGCCAGTAGTTTCAGACTAGCGGGAGATGTAGTATACAATGAGCAGTTCTTC. This codes for CASSFRLAGDVVYNEQFF.

The chain has TRBV30 and TRBJ1-3, with 8 bases matching TRBD1. The CDR3 loop spans 14 amino acids. Trimming at V came to 3 bases and at J to 4 bases, leaving 5 bases not matched to a gene. CDR1 is GTSNPN, CDR2 SVGIG, per germline (reference sequence). The CDR3 DNA reads TGTGCCTGGAGGGACAGGGCCCGCGGAAACACCATATATTTT. Translated: CAWRDRARGNTIYF.

The V gene is TRBV10-1, the J gene TRBJ2-3; 10 bases line up with TRBD2. Per germline, CDR1 WNHNN and CDR2 SYGVQD (reference sequence). This CDR3 has 15 amino acids. The V and J ends lost 2 bases and 6 bases, in that order; junction bases with no gene match: 5. CDR3 in amino acids: CASSEGTSAFDTQYF. CDR3 coding DNA: TGCGCCAGCAGTGAGGGGACTAGCGCGTTCGATACGCAGTATTTT.

On this clone: The sample carries other DNA sequences with the same CDR3. The chain employs TRBV5-1 and TRBJ1-1; 7 bases fit TRBD1. The germline CDR1 and CDR2 sequences are SGHRS and YFSETQ. The V gene end was trimmed by 2 bases and the J gene end by 1 base; junction bases not matched to a gene: 2. The CDR3 extends over 14 amino acids. CDR3 nucleotide sequence: TGCGCCAGCAGCTTTGGGACAGCGAACACTGAAGCTTTCTTT. This gives the protein CASSFGTANTEAFF.

In its sample, this clone was seen a few times. The chain employs TRBV4-1 and TRBJ2-4; TRBD1 agrees at 7 bases. The CDR3 covers 16 residues. Germline loops: CDR1 MGHRA, CDR2 YSYEKL. Losses at the gene ends were 4 bases for V and 0 bases for J; bases not matched to a gene: 6. CDR3 protein: CASSRGGEVAKNIQYF. As DNA, the CDR3 is TGCGCCAGCAGCCGAGGGGGCGAAGTAGCCAAAAACATTCAGTACTTC.

The chain uses TRBV11-1 and TRBJ2-5, with 7 bases aligning to TRBD1. The CDR3 runs to 13 residues. Germline V gives CDR1 SGHAT, CDR2 FQDESV (reference sequence). With V trimmed by 8 bases and J by 4 bases, 7 bases remained unmatched. This CDR3 is CASSVRGTETQYF. The CDR3 DNA reads TGTGCCAGCTCGGTCAGGGGGACAGAGACCCAGTACTTC.

The chain is built from TRBV29-1 and TRBJ2-3; 10 bases are a match to TRBD2. The germline CDR1 and CDR2 sequences are SQVTM and ANQGSEA. The CDR3 length is 17 residues. The J segment lost 8 bases and the V segment lost 2 bases, leaving 16 bases of the junction unmatched. CDR3 coding DNA: TGCAGCGTTGAAAGTGGGCTAGCGGGAGAAGGATGGGGTACGCAGTATTTT. It yields the protein CSVESGLAGEGWGTQYF.

The rearrangement uses TRBV28 and TRBJ2-1; D not resolved. The CDR3 is 15 amino acids. V dropped 7 bases and J dropped 5 bases, with 18 bases sitting between them. Germline V CDR1 and CDR2: MDHEN, SYDVKM. The CDR3 region has the DNA TGTGCCAGCACCCCTCTCGATGGCGCAAACAATGAGCAGTTCTTC. Protein product: CASTPLDGANNEQFF.

This sequence joins TRBV20-1 and TRBJ2-7, with D unclear. With 4 bases removed from V and 4 bases from J, the gap between germline ends came to 8 bases. CDR1 and CDR2 (germline): DFQATT, SNEGSKA (reference sequence). The CDR3 totals 11 residues. For the CDR3, the DNA is TGCAGTGCTACCTTCAGATACGAGCAGTACTTC. Amino acids: CSATFRYEQYF.

This clone appeared a few times. V is TRBV11-2 and J is TRBJ1-5; no clear D. Germline CDR1 SGHAT, CDR2 FQNNGV. The CDR3 runs 19 residues. V lost 5 bases and J lost 1, with 24 bases in between. The CDR3 sequence: CASSQKGIRSVMSNQPQHF. The CDR3 bases are TGTGCCAGCAGCCAAAAGGGAATAAGGAGCGTTATGAGCAATCAGCCCCAGCATTTT.

The chain couples TRBV12-5 to TRBJ2-2; no clear D. The CDR3 has 13 residues. Per germline, CDR1 LGHNT and CDR2 FRNRAP. V dropped 3 bases and J dropped 6 bases, with 8 bases sitting between them. Here the CDR3 reads CASGLNIPGELFF. As DNA, the CDR3 is TGTGCTAGTGGTTTAAATATTCCCGGGGAGCTGTTTTTT.

The chain employs TRBV2 and TRBJ2-2; 8 bases align to TRBD1. The ends lost 5 bases at V and 4 bases at J; junction bases unmatched: 6. The CDR3 totals 15 residues. CDR1 SNHLY and CDR2 FYNNEI come from the germline V gene. This CDR3 reads CASSYTGGSTGELFF. The CDR3 DNA reads as TGTGCCAGCAGTTACACAGGGGGAAGCACCGGGGAGCTGTTTTTT.

This sequence joins TRBV28 and TRBJ2-3, with TRBD2 identical over 9 bases. Germline CDR1 MDHEN, CDR2 SYDVKM. V was clipped by 4 bases and J by 5 bases; unmatched bases: 19. This CDR3 is built from 19 residues. The CDR3 loop is CASSSPKGGRAIGGDTQYF. The CDR3 DNA reads TGTGCCAGCAGTTCCCCGAAGGGCGGGAGGGCCATTGGAGGAGATACGCAGTATTTT.

In its sample, this clone was seen a few times. The chain links TRBV28 to TRBJ1-5; no clear D. This CDR3 region has 13 residues. V lost 1 base to trimming and J lost 7 bases, with 8 bases between them. From germline, CDR1 is MDHEN and CDR2 SYDVKM. The chain's CDR3 is CASSLSGRQPQHF. The DNA for the CDR3 is TGTGCCAGCAGTTTATCCGGTAGACAGCCCCAGCATTTT.

This clone occurred once. The chain combines TRBV4-3 with TRBJ2-5; TRBD2 agrees at 12 bases. The germline V gene encodes CDR1 LGHNA and CDR2 YSLEER. With 0 bases clipped from V and 4 bases from J, the junction kept 3 bases outside the gene matches. This CDR3 has 16 residues. DNA of the CDR3: TGCGCCAGCAGCCAAGATATACTAGCGGGAGGAGAGACCCAGTACTTC. As protein: CASSQDILAGGETQYF.